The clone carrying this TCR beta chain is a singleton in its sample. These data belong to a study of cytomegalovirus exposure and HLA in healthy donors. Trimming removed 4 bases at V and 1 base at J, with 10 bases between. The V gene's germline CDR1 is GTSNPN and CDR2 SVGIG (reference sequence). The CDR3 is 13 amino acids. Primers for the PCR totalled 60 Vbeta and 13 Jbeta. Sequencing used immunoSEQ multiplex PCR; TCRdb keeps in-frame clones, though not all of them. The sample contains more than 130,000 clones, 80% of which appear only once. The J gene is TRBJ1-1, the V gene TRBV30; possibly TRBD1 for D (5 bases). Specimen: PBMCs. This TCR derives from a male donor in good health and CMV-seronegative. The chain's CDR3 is CAWIRGGNTEAFF. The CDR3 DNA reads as TGTGCCTGGATACGCGGGGGGAACACTGAAGCTTTCTTT.